These T cell receptor beta chains were read from a single sample in a study of T-cell reconstitution after alpha-beta-depleted transplantation in children. Each CDR3 protein is one row after TCRdb ran MiXCR on the PCR reads. The sample has a few hundred thousand distinct CDR3 sequences, roughly 13% seen once. This specimen consisted of PBMCs, mostly from graft donor cells, obtained 360 days after TCRalphabeta/CD19-depleted stem cell transplant. The receptor source for this set is a male patient aged 10 to 17 who had a stem cell transplant for acute myeloid leukemia, so the T cells may come from the graft donor. The CDR3 runs from the conserved cysteine through the conserved F or W. D genes are given only for firm matches. Expanded clones get a size class; other rows say once, few or many, or leave the size out.

clone_size j_call v_call d_call cdr3_nt cdr3_aa
NA TRBJ2-7 TRBV28 TRBD2 TGTGCCAGCAGCCCAGGGACTAGCGGGAAGGCTTCCTACGAGCAGTACTTC CASSPGTSGKASYEQYF
few TRBJ2-7 TRBV2 TRBD2 TGTGCCAGCAGTGAAGTACTAGCGGGACGCTACGAGCAGTACTTC CASSEVLAGRYEQYF
NA TRBJ2-5 TRBV7-6 NA TGTGCCAGCAGCGTAGCTGGGGAGTTCATGCAGACCCAGTACTTC CASSVAGEFMQTQYF
many TRBJ2-5 TRBV7-9 NA TGTGCCAGCAGCCCGCTCGTCGTTGGGGAGACCCAGTACTTC CASSPLVVGETQYF
NA TRBJ2-7 TRBV4-2 NA TGTGCCAGCAGCCAGGACGGGACCCTTGATTACGAGCAGTACTTC CASSQDGTLDYEQYF
many TRBJ2-3 TRBV2 TRBD2 TGTGCCAGCAGGGAACTAGCGGGAAGCACAGATACGCAGTATTTT CASRELAGSTDTQYF
NA TRBJ2-5 TRBV20-1 TRBD2 TGCAGTGCTAGAGGCTGGACTAGCGGGCCCCGGGTCCAGTACTTC CSARGWTSGPRVQYF
many TRBJ1-1 TRBV28 NA TGTGCCAGCAGTTTGGCCCCCCGACTCTTCGAGGTGGACACTGAAGCTTTCTTT CASSLAPRLFEVDTEAFF
many TRBJ2-7 TRBV27 TRBD2 TGTGCCAGCATCGGACTAGCGGGAGGCTCCTACGAGCAGTACTTC CASIGLAGGSYEQYF
NA TRBJ2-5 TRBV2 NA TGTGCCAGCAGTGAGAAGGAGCCCCAAGAGACCCAGTACTTC CASSEKEPQETQYF
few TRBJ1-4 TRBV30 NA TGTGCCTACAACGGGGCGGACGAAAAACTGTTTTTT CAYNGADEKLFF
many TRBJ2-7 TRBV29-1 NA TGCAGCGTTTCGACAGGCCCCTACGAGCAGTACTTC CSVSTGPYEQYF
NA TRBJ2-2 TRBV27 NA TGTGCCAGCAGTTTATACTTCGGGACTGGCCGGATGGGCACCGGGGAGCTGTTTTTT CASSLYFGTGRMGTGELFF
few TRBJ1-5 TRBV29-1 NA TGCAGCGTTGGGTCCATCCCGGATCAGCCCCAGCATTTT CSVGSIPDQPQHF
few TRBJ2-7 TRBV7-3 NA TGTGCCAGCAGCTTAACTGGGGGTTCTACCTACGAGCAGTACTTC CASSLTGGSTYEQYF
few TRBJ2-7 TRBV9 TRBD2 TGTGCCAGCAGCGCCGGACTAGCGGGAGTCCCTGGCGAGCAGTACTTC CASSAGLAGVPGEQYF
NA TRBJ2-5 TRBV20-1 TRBD1 TGCAGTGCAACTACAGGGGCGCGGGAGACCCAGTACTTC CSATTGARETQYF
many TRBJ2-7 TRBV3-1 NA TGTGCCAGCAGCCAAGTCGGCAGGGTCCACGAGCAGTACTTC CASSQVGRVHEQYF
few TRBJ2-1 TRBV20-1 NA TGCAGTGCTAGAGGCATGAGGCGTAGCTCCTACAATGAGCAGTTCTTC CSARGMRRSSYNEQFF
NA TRBJ2-3 TRBV7-9 TRBD2 TGTGCCAGCAGCGGACTAGCGGCAATCACAGATACGCAGTATTTT CASSGLAAITDTQYF
NA TRBJ2-3 TRBV5-1 TRBD2 TGCGCCAGCAGCTTGGTTCTGCGGGAGAGTAGCACAGATACGCAGTATTTT CASSLVLRESSTDTQYF
few TRBJ2-7 TRBV7-9 NA TGTGCCAGCAGCTTAGATCGCCCCGGGGAGGACTACGAGCAGTACTTC CASSLDRPGEDYEQYF
NA TRBJ2-7 TRBV5-1 NA TGCGCCAGCAGCTTGGTTGGCGGTGACCACTACGAGCAGTACTTC CASSLVGGDHYEQYF
many TRBJ2-5 TRBV12-1 NA TGTGCCAGCAGCTTTCACCAAGAGACCCAGTACTTC CASSFHQETQYF
many TRBJ2-7 TRBV29-1 NA TGCAGCGTTGGGGCAGGCCTCTCCTACGAGCAGTACTTC CSVGAGLSYEQYF
once TRBJ2-7 TRBV20-1 NA TGCAGTCTCGACCAGGACAGATTGTCTGAGCAGTACTTC CSLDQDRLSEQYF
NA TRBJ2-1 TRBV7-3 NA TGTGCCAGCAGCTCGCAGGGACTCCGCTCCTACAATGAGCAGTTCTTC CASSSQGLRSYNEQFF
NA TRBJ1-1 TRBV29-1 NA TGCAGCGTTCATTTACCGGGCACTGAAGCTTTCTTT CSVHLPGTEAFF
many TRBJ1-1 TRBV4-3 NA TGCGCCAGCAGCCAAATCCAGGGCGGTGAAGCTTTCTTT CASSQIQGGEAFF